This TCR beta chain was retrieved from a study of T cell clonotyping in hematopoietic cell transplantation. On the study more broadly: Recipients' pretransplant samples followed cytoreduction.

Of note for this clone: Its antigen is unknown.

The time point here: recipient sample about 28 days before transplant, after cytoreduction. The assay was immunoSEQ multiplex PCR, and TCRdb's table has in-frame clones only and misses some. The sample carries some 13,000 clones, 75% to 90% recorded once. Trimming removed 4 bases at V and 0 bases at J, with 6 bases between. This CDR3 has 13 residues. Germline V gene lookup returns CDR1 SNHLY and CDR2 FYNNEI. Points from the study as a whole: After transplant, recipient diversity fell while pathologically expanded clonotypes grew through day 180.

Sequenced material: peripheral blood mononuclear cells, taken before stem cell transplant. The chain couples TRBV2 to TRBJ1-1; the D is unclear. This clonotype was obtained from a man aged 60-69 years with acute myeloid leukemia. Some clones in this sample may be carry-over from other donors' samples. In DNA form, the CDR3 reads TGTGCCAGCAGTGGTTTTCTGAACACTGAAGCTTTCTTT. Encoded protein: CASSGFLNTEAFF.